This T cell receptor (beta chain) was sequenced for a study of circulating and synovial CD4+ cells in juvenile arthritis. Concerning this clone: The target antigen is unknown.

Study-wide points: CPL versus bulk CD4 samples: T cell genome counts differed by at least an order of magnitude.

Samples derive from patients with active juvenile idiopathic arthritis. From germline, CDR1 is SGHNT and CDR2 YENEEA. CDR3 size: 17 residues. Trimming cost V 4 bases and J 3 bases; bases outside gene matches: 10. Generated by immunoSEQ multiplex PCR, the TCRdb table keeps only in-frame clones and is missing some. The sample yields around 35,000 clones, roughly 96% seen once. The V and J genes are TRBV11-3 and TRBJ2-2; TRBD1 aligns across 8 bases. The source is a human donor with juvenile idiopathic arthritis. The sample consisted of CD4+ T cells from blood. The CDR3 DNA is TGTGCCAGCAGCTCGCGGACGGACAGGGTGGACACCGGGGAGCTGTTTTTT. Amino acids: CASSSRTDRVDTGELFF.